Listed below are T cell receptor beta chains from one sample, sequenced in a study of cytomegalovirus exposure and HLA in healthy donors. Only in-frame clones appear in the TCRdb table, and some are missing; sequencing was by immunoSEQ multiplex PCR. The profile shows about 130,000 clones, around 84% of them singletons. Sequencing was carried out using PBMCs. All receptors derive from a woman under 30 in good health and CMV-seropositive. Each CDR3 is given with its conserved first and last residue. D genes are given only for firm matches. Clone size is given for some rows only: seen once, a few or many times, or a class if the clone is expanded.

D: .
J: TRBJ2-5
size: few
V: TRBV6-6
DNA: TGTGCCAGCAGCTCGACTCCTGAGGCCCAGTACTTC
CDR3: CASSSTPEAQYF

D: .
J: TRBJ2-1
size: .
V: TRBV18
DNA: TGTGCCAGCTCGATACAAAATGAGCAGTTCTTC
CDR3: CASSIQNEQFF

D: .
J: TRBJ1-2
size: .
V: TRBV14
DNA: TGTGCCAGCAGCCGGACCAAGGAGGCCTATGGCTACACCTTC
CDR3: CASSRTKEAYGYTF

D: TRBD1
J: TRBJ2-5
size: .
V: TRBV2
DNA: TGTGCCAGCAGGCCGGGACAGGGGTTAGAGACCCAGTACTTC
CDR3: CASRPGQGLETQYF

D: TRBD2
J: TRBJ2-1
size: once
V: TRBV27
DNA: TGTGCCAGCAGTCTCGGGACTAGCGGGGGTTACAATGAGCAGTTCTTC
CDR3: CASSLGTSGGYNEQFF

D: TRBD1
J: TRBJ2-1
size: .
V: TRBV6-5
DNA: TGTGCCAGCGGACAGGTGACTGAGCAGTTCTTC
CDR3: CASGQVTEQFF

D: .
J: TRBJ2-3
size: .
V: TRBV18
DNA: TGTGCCAGCTCACCACCGACAGCTTCAGATACGCAGTATTTT
CDR3: CASSPPTASDTQYF

D: TRBD1
J: TRBJ2-7
size: .
V: TRBV19
DNA: TGTGCCAGTAGTATAGAAGGGGACAGGGGAGACGAGCAGTACTTC
CDR3: CASSIEGDRGDEQYF

D: TRBD1
J: TRBJ2-7
size: .
V: TRBV11-2
DNA: TGTGCCAGCAGCCCCAGGGGGCTGCTATCGTCCGAAAGCTACGAGCAGTACTTC
CDR3: CASSPRGLLSSESYEQYF

D: TRBD1
J: TRBJ2-2
size: .
V: TRBV11-2
DNA: TGTGCCAGCATAGGGGGCCGGCCCACCGGGGAGCTGTTTTTT
CDR3: CASIGGRPTGELFF

D: TRBD2
J: TRBJ2-3
size: .
V: TRBV6-6
DNA: TGTGCCAGCAGACCGCGGGGGGGGACAGATACGCAGTATTTT
CDR3: CASRPRGGTDTQYF

D: TRBD1
J: TRBJ1-6
size: .
V: TRBV2
DNA: TGTGCCAGCAGACCCTTTCAGGGGGCGACGAATTCACCCCTCCACTTT
CDR3: CASRPFQGATNSPLHF

D: .
J: TRBJ2-3
size: .
V: TRBV4-1
DNA: TGCGCCAGCAGCCCTGGGCTTTGGGCAGATACGCAGTATTTT
CDR3: CASSPGLWADTQYF

D: TRBD2
J: TRBJ2-5
size: .
V: TRBV15
DNA: TGTGCCACCAGCAGAGAGCTAGCGGGGGGGCTTGAGACCCAGTACTTC
CDR3: CATSRELAGGLETQYF

D: .
J: TRBJ2-7
size: .
V: TRBV5-1
DNA: TGCGCCAGCAGAGGGGGCTACGAGCAGTACTTC
CDR3: CASRGGYEQYF

D: .
J: TRBJ1-1
size: .
V: TRBV5-6
DNA: TGTGCCAGCACATTCAACACAGGCTTCGCCACTGAAGCTTTCTTT
CDR3: CASTFNTGFATEAFF

D: TRBD1
J: TRBJ1-5
size: .
V: TRBV6-1
DNA: TGTGCCAGCAGTGACATAACAGGGGGTGCGCCCCAGCATTTT
CDR3: CASSDITGGAPQHF

D: .
J: TRBJ1-4
size: .
V: TRBV29-1
DNA: TGCAGCGTTGAAATTACAGGGAGACTGTTTTTT
CDR3: CSVEITGRLFF

D: .
J: TRBJ1-5
size: .
V: TRBV11-2
DNA: TGTGCCAGCAGCTTAGGGCCGGGACAAGGCAATCAGCCCCAGCATTTT
CDR3: CASSLGPGQGNQPQHF

D: TRBD2
J: TRBJ2-1
size: .
V: TRBV6-6
DNA: TGTGCCAGCAGTTGGTCTAGCGGGGGGCCTTACAATGAGCAGTTCTTC
CDR3: CASSWSSGGPYNEQFF

D: TRBD2
J: TRBJ2-7
size: .
V: TRBV6-5
DNA: TGTGCCAGCAGTTGGGGACTAGATTCTTACGAGCAGTACTTC
CDR3: CASSWGLDSYEQYF

D: TRBD1
J: TRBJ1-4
size: .
V: TRBV2
DNA: TGTGCCAGCAGACGACAGGGCGGTGGACTGTTTTTT
CDR3: CASRRQGGGLFF

D: .
J: TRBJ1-2
size: .
V: TRBV4-1
DNA: TGCGCCAGCAGCCAAGGGGTCCTCGGGGGCTACACCTTC
CDR3: CASSQGVLGGYTF

D: TRBD2
J: TRBJ2-5
size: .
V: TRBV29-1
DNA: TGCAGCGTTGGGACTAGCGGAGAGGAGACCCAGTACTTC
CDR3: CSVGTSGEETQYF

D: TRBD1
J: TRBJ2-7
size: .
V: TRBV6-5
DNA: TGTGCCAGCAGTTACGGCCAGGGGGTAGGGGCCTACGAGCAGTACTTC
CDR3: CASSYGQGVGAYEQYF

D: .
J: TRBJ1-4
size: .
V: TRBV2
DNA: TGTGCCAGCAGTGGGGTGACAAGGGGAAGGATTGAAAAACTGTTTTTT
CDR3: CASSGVTRGRIEKLFF

D: TRBD1
J: TRBJ1-2
size: .
V: TRBV2
DNA: TGTGCCAGCAGCGGACAGGACTACTATGGCTACACCTTC
CDR3: CASSGQDYYGYTF

D: .
J: TRBJ2-3
size: .
V: TRBV15
DNA: TGTGCCACCAGCAGAGTCCCGGGCGGACTCCATGGCACAGATACGCAGTATTTT
CDR3: CATSRVPGGLHGTDTQYF

D: TRBD1
J: TRBJ1-6
size: .
V: TRBV27
DNA: TGTGCCAGCAGTTTCTGGACAGGGGGAGGGTCACCCCTCCACTTT
CDR3: CASSFWTGGGSPLHF

D: TRBD2
J: TRBJ2-1
size: .
V: TRBV10-2
DNA: TGCGCCAGCAGGGGGCGGGGGTACAATGAGCAGTTCTTC
CDR3: CASRGRGYNEQFF

D: TRBD1
J: TRBJ1-3
size: .
V: TRBV14
DNA: TGTGCCAGCAGAGGGACAGGGGCTGGAAACACCATATATTTT
CDR3: CASRGTGAGNTIYF

D: .
J: TRBJ1-2
size: .
V: TRBV18
DNA: TGTGCCAGCTCACCACGTGAGGCGGGCTACACCTTC
CDR3: CASSPREAGYTF

D: TRBD1
J: TRBJ2-7
size: .
V: TRBV10-1
DNA: TGCGCCAGGAACGACAGGGGACCCTACGAGCAGTACTTC
CDR3: CARNDRGPYEQYF

D: TRBD2
J: TRBJ2-3
size: .
V: TRBV6-5
DNA: TGTGCCAGCAGTTACGGCTGGGAGGGAGATACGCAGTATTTT
CDR3: CASSYGWEGDTQYF

D: TRBD2
J: TRBJ2-1
size: .
V: TRBV7-3
DNA: TGTGCCAGCAGCCGGACTAGCGGGGGGTACAATGAGCAGTTCTTC
CDR3: CASSRTSGGYNEQFF

D: .
J: TRBJ2-7
size: few
V: TRBV27
DNA: TGTGCCAGCAGTTTATGGGGCCCTAGAACCTACGAGCAGTACTTC
CDR3: CASSLWGPRTYEQYF

D: TRBD1
J: TRBJ2-7
size: .
V: TRBV11-2
DNA: TGTGCCAGCAGCTTAGATGATCAGGGGGTCACATACGAGCAGTACTTC
CDR3: CASSLDDQGVTYEQYF

D: .
J: TRBJ1-1
size: .
V: TRBV7-7
DNA: TGTGCTAGCAGCTTAGGCAGGAACACTGAAGCTTTCTTT
CDR3: CASSLGRNTEAFF

D: TRBD2
J: TRBJ2-3
size: .
V: TRBV13
DNA: TGTGCCAGCAGCTTAATTAGCGGGGTCGAGGCAGATACGCAGTATTTT
CDR3: CASSLISGVEADTQYF

D: .
J: TRBJ2-7
size: .
V: TRBV6-1
DNA: TGTGCCAGCAGTGTGGAACAGGATCCCTCCTACGAGCAGTACTTC
CDR3: CASSVEQDPSYEQYF

D: .
J: TRBJ2-7
size: .
V: TRBV9
DNA: TGTGCCAGCAGCGTCGGACAGTTCTACGAGCAGTACTTC
CDR3: CASSVGQFYEQYF

D: TRBD1
J: TRBJ2-2
size: .
V: TRBV4-1
DNA: TGCGCCAGCAGACCGACAGGGGCCTTAACCGGGGAGCTGTTTTTT
CDR3: CASRPTGALTGELFF

D: .
J: TRBJ1-2
size: .
V: TRBV28
DNA: TGTGCCAGCAGTTTTCTTGGGCAGAGTAATAACTATGGCTACACCTTC
CDR3: CASSFLGQSNNYGYTF